This T cell receptor beta chain appears in the sequencing data of a study of T cells in Graves' hyperthyroidism and ophthalmopathy. V was shortened by 8 bases and J by 8 bases, with 12 bases between the two germline ends. CDR3 length: 11 amino acids. Germline V CDR1 and CDR2: MNHEY, SVGAGI. The blood sample was taken at first hyperthyroidism diagnosis, before any ophthalmopathy symptoms. Researchers took RNA transcripts and amplified the TCR beta CDR3 regions from them. The HTBI primer set drove a first-round RT-PCR of the TCR CDR3. TCRdb re-called the multiplex PCR reads with MiXCR, one entry per CDR3 protein. In the table there are under 300,000 distinct CDR3 sequences, 25% of which are singletons. In this sample, this clonotype turned up many times.

The TCR was taken from a man aged 35-49 years with Graves' hyperthyroidism that later progressed to Graves' ophthalmopathy. V and J are TRBV6-5 and TRBJ1-2, with D possibly being TRBD1 (6 bases). The sequencing input was blood. CDR3 bases: TGTGCCAGCTTTGAGGGGGGGGGCTACACCTTC. It specifies CASFEGGGYTF.